These 20 T cell receptor beta chains originate from one sample sequenced in a study of T cell changes during pregnancy in multiple sclerosis. Generated by immunoSEQ multiplex PCR, the TCRdb table keeps only in-frame clones and is missing some. The table has about 50,000 clones, around nine tenths seen once. The sequences come from CD4+ T cells from peripheral blood mononuclear cells, collected after pregnancy. The receptors come from a female donor with multiple sclerosis, enrolled in a pregnancy study.

The genes are TRBV10-3 and TRBJ2-1; no reliable D call. Germline V lookup: CDR1 ENHRY, CDR2 SYGVKD. The ends were cut back, 4 bases at V and 5 bases at J, with 6 bases in the middle. There are 12 residues in the CDR3. The CDR3 loop reads CAISVGDNEQFF. DNA for the CDR3: TGTGCCATCAGTGTCGGAGACAATGAGCAGTTCTTC.

The sample holds a few counts of this clone. This chain links TRBV14 with TRBJ1-2; D is ambiguous. CDR1 SGHDN and CDR2 FVKESK come from the germline V gene. The CDR3 runs to 15 residues. The V end was cut by 5 bases, the J end by 0 bases, with 13 bases between. The CDR3 DNA reads as TGTGCCAGCAGCTCACACGTCAACGCTAACTATGGCTACACCTTC. It yields the protein CASSSHVNANYGYTF.

The V call is TRBV7-6, the J call TRBJ1-4; D perhaps matches TRBD1 (5 bases). Per germline, CDR1 SGHVS and CDR2 FNYEAQ. The germline V and J ends were trimmed by 1 base and 6 bases, with 12 bases remaining between them. The CDR3 totals 15 residues. The CDR3 nucleotides read TGTGCCAGCAGCTTAGTCGGGGGGAAGGATGAAAAACTGTTTTTT. It is translated as CASSLVGGKDEKLFF.

V is TRBV6-1 and J is TRBJ2-1; possible D gene TRBD2, 6 bases. Germline CDR1 reads MNHNS; CDR2 reads SASEGT. The CDR3 is made up of 15 amino acids. V shed 1 base and J shed 8 bases, with 15 bases lying between them. DNA of the CDR3: TGTGCCAGCAGTGAAGGCTTTGGGAGGACCGATGAGCAGTTCTTC. Translation gives CASSEGFGRTDEQFF.

The chain has TRBV30 and TRBJ2-6, with TRBD1 as a possible D gene (6 bases). CDR3 length equals 17 residues. The germline V gene encodes CDR1 GTSNPN and CDR2 SVGIG (reference sequence). Trimming took off 3 bases at V and 5 bases at J, with 20 bases between the two ends. CDR3 loop: CAWRRGDIGLRANVLTF. Here the CDR3 DNA reads TGTGCCTGGAGGCGAGGGGACATTGGCCTGAGGGCCAACGTCCTGACTTTC.

The CDR3 sequence: CAISGGLAGLSSYNEQFF. The CDR3 DNA reads TGTGCCATCAGTGGGGGACTAGCGGGATTAAGCTCCTACAATGAGCAGTTCTTC. The rearrangement joins TRBV10-3 to TRBJ2-1; TRBD2 aligns across 13 bases. Germline CDR1 is ENHRY and CDR2 is SYGVKD. V lost 4 bases and J lost 0; bases outside the gene matches: 6. The CDR3 is 18 amino acids.

This clone was detected a few times. The chain carries TRBV2 and TRBJ2-2; 9 positions agree with TRBD2. This CDR3 has 17 amino acids. Germline CDR1 is SNHLY and CDR2 is FYNNEI. Germline trimming cut 3 bases from V and 6 bases from J; bases unmatched to any gene: 11. This CDR3 reads CASSDLVGLAGPGELFF. The CDR3 bases are TGTGCCAGCAGTGATCTTGTAGGGCTAGCGGGACCCGGGGAGCTGTTTTTT.

The genes are TRBV7-9 and TRBJ2-2; 10 bases are a match to TRBD2. Germline V gene lookup returns CDR1 SEHNR and CDR2 FQNEAQ (reference sequence). J was trimmed by 6 bases and V by 7 bases; bases with no gene match: 14. The CDR3 totals 17 residues. The CDR3 reads CASNLAGDGLGAGELFF. CDR3 sequence (DNA): TGTGCCAGCAACCTAGCGGGAGACGGACTAGGCGCCGGGGAGCTGTTTTTT.

This clone was recorded only once. V is TRBV27 and J is TRBJ2-3; TRBD2 matches at 9 bases. Trimming took 5 bases from V and 3 from J; bases not matched to a gene: 9. The germline V gene has CDR1 MNHEY and CDR2 SMNVEV (reference sequence). The CDR3 has 16 residues. The CDR3 DNA sequence: TGTGCCAGCAGTCGACCCCTAGCGGGGAAGACAGATACGCAGTATTTT. Translating gives CASSRPLAGKTDTQYF.

The chain uses TRBV10-3 and TRBJ2-2; TRBD2 agrees at 10 bases. This CDR3 has 16 residues. Germline lookup yields CDR1 ENHRY and CDR2 SYGVKD. V was clipped by 0 bases and J by 5 bases; unmatched bases: 3. CDR3 sequence (DNA): TGTGCCATCAGTGAGTCGGTAGCGGGGGGAACCGGGGAGCTGTTTTTT. Protein sequence: CAISESVAGGTGELFF.

The V and J genes are TRBV5-1 and TRBJ1-5, with 10 bases aligning to TRBD1. Germline-derived CDR1 and CDR2 are SGHRS and YFSETQ. Germline trimming cut 0 bases from V and 7 bases from J; bases unmatched to any gene: 7. The CDR3 is 16 residues long. CDR3: CASSLGTGGGFQPQHF. CDR3 DNA: TGCGCCAGCAGCTTGGGGACAGGGGGTGGTTTCCAGCCCCAGCATTTT.

The rearrangement uses TRBV6-5 and TRBJ2-6; D is perhaps TRBD1 (6 bases). In germline, CDR1 is MNHEY, CDR2 SVGAGI. The CDR3 sequence is 15 residues long. V was clipped by 5 bases and J by 2 bases, with 10 bases between them. In DNA, the CDR3 is TGTGCCAGCAGTACCGAGGGGGCTGGGGCCAACGTCCTGACTTTC. This sequence encodes CASSTEGAGANVLTF.

This chain links TRBV6-1 with TRBJ2-7; 9 nucleotides align to TRBD1. CDR3 length: 15 residues. J lost 2 bases, V lost 6 bases, and 8 bases had no gene match. CDR1 MNHNS and CDR2 SASEGT come from the germline V gene. DNA for the CDR3: TGTGCCAGCAGCCCCCGACAGGGGGGGCCCTACGAGCAGTACTTC. Encoded protein: CASSPRQGGPYEQYF.

The chain recombines TRBV6-1 with TRBJ1-2; TRBD1 matches 8 bases. Germline V gene data show CDR1 as MNHNS and CDR2 as SASEGT. V shed 8 bases, J shed 3 bases, and the junction held 11 bases outside the gene matches. There are 15 residues in the CDR3. The CDR3 region has the DNA TGTGCCAGCGTACGGACAGGGTTGGGGTACTATGGCTACACCTTC. Protein product: CASVRTGLGYYGYTF.

The V gene is TRBV5-1, the J gene TRBJ2-3; 9 nucleotides match TRBD1. V gave up 4 bases and J gave up 5 bases; unmatched junction bases: 5. The CDR3 has 14 amino acids. CDR1 SGHRS and CDR2 YFSETQ come from the germline V gene. CDR3 in amino acids: CASSIGTGRDTQYF. The DNA of the CDR3 is TGCGCCAGCAGCATAGGGACAGGGAGAGATACGCAGTATTTT.

The chain recombines TRBV6-4 with TRBJ2-1, with D perhaps matching TRBD1 (6 bases). The V gene lost 5 bases and the J gene lost 4 bases, with 12 bases spanning the gap. The V gene's germline CDR1 is MRHNA and CDR2 SNTAGT. This CDR3 has 14 amino acids. CDR3 residues: CASSLDSLYNEQFF. In DNA, the CDR3 is TGTGCCAGCAGTTTGGACAGCTTATACAATGAGCAGTTCTTC.

The chain has TRBV6-5 and TRBJ2-7, with D perhaps TRBD1 or TRBD2 (7 bases each). The length of the CDR3 is 15 residues. V shed 6 bases and J shed 2 bases, with 17 bases lying between them. Germline V lookup: CDR1 MNHEY, CDR2 SVGAGI. The CDR3 DNA is TGTGCCAGCAGATACGGGAGGACAGGAACCTACGAGCAGTACTTC. Residues: CASRYGRTGTYEQYF.

The rearrangement uses TRBV28 and TRBJ2-2, with 11 bases fitting TRBD2. Germline V gives CDR1 MDHEN, CDR2 SYDVKM. CDR3 length: 17 residues. The V segment lost 5 bases and the J segment 5 bases; nucleotides outside the gene matches: 10. The CDR3 nucleotides are TGTGCCAGCAGTGCCCATAGCGGGAGGGCAGGAACCGGGGAGCTGTTTTTT. Protein: CASSAHSGRAGTGELFF.

V and J are TRBV10-1 and TRBJ2-7; a weak D match, TRBD1 (5 bases). The CDR3 has 16 residues. Germline assignment: CDR1 WNHNN and CDR2 SYGVQD (reference sequence). The ends were cut back, 3 bases at V and 3 bases at J, with 18 bases in the middle. CDR3 nucleotides: TGCGCCAGCAGTGAAGGAGTTAGTGCAGGGTACTACGAGCAGTACTTC. Protein sequence: CASSEGVSAGYYEQYF.

V is TRBV28 and J is TRBJ1-2, with D tentatively TRBD1 (6 bases). CDR1 MDHEN and CDR2 SYDVKM come from the germline V gene. The CDR3 consists of 17 residues. V lost 4 bases to trimming and J lost 2 bases, with 20 bases between them. This CDR3 is CASSSSRGRLTNYGYTF. CDR3 DNA sequence: TGTGCCAGCAGTTCGTCGCGGGGGCGCCTTACCAACTATGGCTACACCTTC.